These 32 T cell receptor beta chains came from one sample sequenced in a study of post-analysis software for immune sequencing data. Their cognate antigens are unknown. Overall study findings and caveats: Higher frequency in patients than in controls was seen for about five TRBV segments, with TRBV5-6, TRBV5-1 and TRBV20-1 among them.

The TCR beta cDNA libraries carried unique molecular identifiers. In TCRdb, the PCR reads were re-called with MiXCR into one record per CDR3 protein. This table has about 760,000 distinct CDR3 sequences, just under 30% appearing once. The sample comprised blood. The receptors derive from a girl aged 10 to 17 with multiple sclerosis.

This chain joins TRBV20-1 and TRBJ2-5, with D perhaps being TRBD1 or TRBD2 (5 bases each). The CDR3 contains 15 residues. V was pared by 1 base and J by 0 bases, with 12 bases between. Germline V gene lookup returns CDR1 DFQATT and CDR2 SNEGSKA (reference sequence). This CDR3 is CSARVGDPYQETQYF. CDR3 nucleotide sequence: TGCAGTGCTAGAGTGGGGGATCCTTACCAAGAGACCCAGTACTTC.

This clonotype was seen ten or more times. The V gene is TRBV5-1, the J gene TRBJ2-5; D is uncertain. Germline V gene lookup returns CDR1 SGHRS and CDR2 YFSETQ. The V gene lost 0 bases and the J gene lost 5 bases, with 2 bases spanning the gap. This CDR3 is built from 11 residues. The CDR3 DNA is TGCGCCAGCAGCTTGGACGAGACCCAGTACTTC. Protein: CASSLDETQYF.

This chain uses TRBV7-2 with TRBJ2-7, with TRBD1 as a possible D gene (6 bases). V gave up 1 base and J gave up 3 bases, with 16 bases separating them. The CDR3 runs to 16 residues. From germline, CDR1 is SGHTA and CDR2 FQGNSA. The CDR3 loop is CASSLGAGAVGYEQYF. The DNA of the CDR3 is TGTGCCAGCAGCTTAGGGGCAGGGGCGGTTGGCTACGAGCAGTACTTC.

The rearrangement uses TRBV6-1 and TRBJ2-7; 12 bases are a match to TRBD2. J was trimmed by 0 bases and V by 6 bases; bases with no gene match: 6. Looked up from germline, CDR1 is MNHNS and CDR2 is SASEGT. The CDR3 runs 16 residues. CDR3 loop: CASSRLAGANSYEQYF. CDR3 coding DNA: TGTGCCAGCAGCCGACTAGCGGGAGCGAACTCCTACGAGCAGTACTTC.

This clonotype has ten or more counts. The chain recombines TRBV20-1 with TRBJ2-5; 9 nucleotides line up with TRBD2. This CDR3 is 13 amino acids long. V shed 6 bases and J 5 bases; nucleotides not matched to a gene: 7. Germline assignment: CDR1 DFQATT and CDR2 SNEGSKA (reference sequence). The DNA of the CDR3 is TGCAGTGCCTCACTAGCGGGTCAGGAGACCCAGTACTTC. Amino acids: CSASLAGQETQYF.

CDR3 sequence reads: CASSSLRGREQYF. CDR3 nucleotides: TGTGCCAGCAGTTCCCTCAGGGGGCGCGAGCAGTACTTC. This sequence joins TRBV7-9 and TRBJ2-7, with 8 bases matching TRBD1. This CDR3 is built from 13 residues. Germline values: CDR1 SEHNR, CDR2 FQNEAQ (reference sequence). Trimming removed 6 bases from V and 6 bases from J; junction bases left unmatched: 7.

This clonotype was found a few times. The rearrangement links TRBV20-1 to TRBJ2-5, with D possibly being TRBD1 (6 bases). Trimming pared 6 bases from V and 1 base from J, leaving 15 bases between. The CDR3 covers 14 residues. The germline V gene has CDR1 DFQATT and CDR2 SNEGSKA (reference sequence). The CDR3 protein is CSAKGQKAQETQYF. The DNA of the CDR3 is TGCAGTGCCAAGGGACAAAAGGCCCAAGAGACCCAGTACTTC.

This clonotype was counted only a few times. The chain is built from TRBV5-6 and TRBJ2-4, with D maybe TRBD2 (6 bases). V lost 3 bases and J lost 13, with 29 bases in between. The CDR3 extends over 17 amino acids. CDR1 is SGHDT, CDR2 YYEEEE, per germline. The CDR3 DNA reads as TGTGCCAGCAGCTCCCGAATGACCTTGGGGGGATTGGGAGAGCAGTACTTC. Translated: CASSSRMTLGGLGEQYF.

The rearrangement links TRBV4-3 to TRBJ1-6; D might be TRBD1 (6 bases). The length of the CDR3 is 17 residues. Germline CDR1 reads LGHNA; CDR2 reads YSLEER. Trimming took off 4 bases at V and 0 bases at J, with 13 bases between the two ends. DNA for the CDR3: TGCGCCAGCAGCCCACGGGGGGCCAGCTCCTATAATTCACCCCTCCACTTT. Its translation is CASSPRGASSYNSPLHF.

This chain connects TRBV15 to TRBJ2-7; D possibly corresponds to TRBD1 (6 bases). Judging by the DNA end, TRBJ2-4 fits better; the J call may be wrong. CDR1 is LNHNV, CDR2 YYDKDF, per germline (reference sequence). The CDR3 sequence is 19 residues long. For the CDR3, the DNA is TGTGCCACCAGCAGAGCCCGCGGCAGGGGCCAAGTGGCCAAAAACATTCAGTACTTC. The encoded protein is CATSRARGRGQVAKNIQYF.

This clonotype was found once. The chain carries TRBV10-3 and TRBJ1-1, with no clear D. V was shortened by 3 bases and J by 0 bases, with 8 bases between the two germline ends. In germline, CDR1 is ENHRY, CDR2 SYGVKD. CDR3 length: 14 residues. CDR3 amino acids: CAISDTALNTEAFF. The CDR3 DNA sequence: TGTGCCATCAGTGACACCGCACTGAACACTGAAGCTTTCTTT.

The V gene is TRBV7-2, the J gene TRBJ2-5; 8 bases fit TRBD2. Gene TRBJ2-7 matches the end of the DNA better, so the J call may be wrong. Germline V gene sequence: CDR1 SGHTA, CDR2 FQGNSA. The CDR3 has 17 amino acids. CDR3 residues: CASSPRGSGALIHEQYF. CDR3 nucleotides: TGTGCCAGCAGCCCCCGTGGTAGCGGGGCCCTCATCCACGAGCAGTACTTC.

The chain is built from TRBV20-1 and TRBJ1-2; TRBD1 is a possible D gene (5 bases). This CDR3 is 13 amino acids long. Germline CDR1 reads DFQATT; CDR2 reads SNEGSKA (reference sequence). V shed 6 bases and J shed 8 bases, with 19 bases lying between them. CDR3 in DNA: TGCAGTGCCATGCGACCGGGGGATTACGGCTACACCTTC. Translating gives CSAMRPGDYGYTF.

The rearrangement uses TRBV18 and TRBJ1-6, with D unclear. The CDR3 sequence is 15 residues long. The germline V gene encodes CDR1 KGHSH and CDR2 LQKENI. V was cut by 3 bases and J by 4 bases, with 10 bases left in between. Here the CDR3 DNA reads TGTGCCAGCTCACCGCCGGGCCGGTATAATTCACCCCTCCACTTT. The encoded protein is CASSPPGRYNSPLHF.

The chain uses TRBV6-6 and TRBJ2-7; TRBD1 agrees at 12 bases. This CDR3 has 14 residues. Germline lookup yields CDR1 MNHNY and CDR2 SVGAGI (reference sequence). With V trimmed by 6 bases and J by 5 bases, 5 bases remained unmatched. Written as DNA, the CDR3 is TGTGCCAGCAGGGCCGGGACAGGGGGCAACGAGCAGTACTTC. Translating gives CASRAGTGGNEQYF.

Regarding this clonotype: This may arise from a read error, as a much more abundant clone is one base away. V and J are TRBV4-1 and TRBJ2-1; the match to TRBD2 covers 9 bases. The CDR3 runs to 16 residues. V trimming: 2 bases; J trimming: 6 bases; junction bases outside the gene matches: 8. CDR1 MGHRA and CDR2 YSYEKL come from the germline V gene. CDR3 sequence (DNA): TGCGCCAGCAGCCAACTGACAGCGGGGGGTAGCAATGAGCAGTTCTTC. It yields the protein CASSQLTAGGSNEQFF.

This clonotype was found a few times. V is TRBV20-1 and J is TRBJ2-3, with D perhaps being TRBD1 or TRBD2 (5 bases each). The CDR3 totals 18 residues. V was shortened by 3 bases and J by 4 bases, with 26 bases between the two germline ends. From germline, CDR1 is DFQATT and CDR2 SNEGSKA (reference sequence). The CDR3 DNA reads TGCAGTGCTAGGTCTCGATCTCCAGAGGGGTCCCCCGCAGATACGCAGTATTTT. This encodes CSARSRSPEGSPADTQYF.

This clonotype has just a few counts. The chain employs TRBV7-2 and TRBJ2-2; 11 nucleotides line up with TRBD2. V lost 1 base to trimming and J lost 4 bases; unmatched junction nucleotides: 2. The CDR3 extends over 16 amino acids. Germline CDR1 SGHTA, CDR2 FQGNSA. DNA for the CDR3: TGTGCCAGCAGCTTAGTCGGACTAGCGGGCACCGGGGAGCTGTTTTTT. This translates into CASSLVGLAGTGELFF.

A single count supports this clonotype. The chain employs TRBV7-9 and TRBJ1-1; no definite D call. V was trimmed by 4 bases and J by 11 bases, leaving 32 bases between them. Per the germline V gene, CDR1 is SEHNR and CDR2 is FQNEAQ (reference sequence). The CDR3 is 18 amino acids. The CDR3 DNA is TGTGCCAGCAGCTCAACTAGGCAGGTTGGTTCTCTCCGGCCCGGCGCTTTCTTT. Translated: CASSSTRQVGSLRPGAFF.

This clonotype was counted between two and nine times. The chain links TRBV20-1 to TRBJ1-2; 9 positions agree with TRBD1. This CDR3 has 13 residues. Per germline, CDR1 DFQATT and CDR2 SNEGSKA (reference sequence). J gave up 0 bases and V 5 bases, and 1 base lay outside the gene matches. Written as DNA, the CDR3 is TGCAGTGCTGGGGACAGGGCTAACTATGGCTACACCTTC. This encodes CSAGDRANYGYTF.

V is TRBV28 and J is TRBJ1-2; D may be TRBD1 (5 bases). V lost 7 bases and J lost 7, with 13 bases in between. Germline CDR1 and CDR2: MDHEN and SYDVKM. This CDR3 is 12 amino acids long. The CDR3 nucleotides read TGTGCCAGCACCAGCAGGGAGGTTGGCTACACCTTC. Amino acid sequence: CASTSREVGYTF.

The rearrangement links TRBV20-1 to TRBJ2-1; 8 bases map to TRBD2. CDR1 is DFQATT, CDR2 SNEGSKA, per germline (reference sequence). The CDR3 is made up of 16 amino acids. The junction had 12 bases not matched to a gene; V was cut back by 0 bases and J by 8 bases. The DNA of the CDR3 is TGCAGTGCTAGAGATCTAGTCCGGGTGCGGGGGGATGAGCAGTTCTTC. Amino acid sequence: CSARDLVRVRGDEQFF.

The chain has TRBV11-2 and TRBJ2-1, with D tentatively TRBD1 or TRBD2 (5 bases each). The CDR3 runs 12 residues. CDR1 is SGHAT, CDR2 FQNNGV, per germline. The V end was cut by 11 bases, the J end by 4 bases, with 12 bases between. DNA for the CDR3: TGTGCCGGAAGAGGGGCTTACAATGAGCAGTTCTTC. It encodes CAGRGAYNEQFF.

The rearrangement joins TRBV20-1 to TRBJ2-3; the match to TRBD1 covers 9 bases. CDR3 length: 18 amino acids. In germline, CDR1 is DFQATT, CDR2 SNEGSKA (reference sequence). With V trimmed by 6 bases and J by 4 bases, 20 bases remained unmatched. CDR3 bases: TGCAGTGCCCGACCTACCCCGGGACAGGGAGTTATGGCAGATACGCAGTATTTT. Its translation is CSARPTPGQGVMADTQYF.

The rearrangement joins TRBV7-9 to TRBJ1-6; TRBD1 matches 12 bases. Per germline, CDR1 SEHNR and CDR2 FQNEAQ (reference sequence). CDR3 length equals 15 residues. Trimming cost V 3 bases and J 9 bases; bases outside gene matches: 3. CDR3 sequence (DNA): TGTGCCAGCAGCTTCGGGACAGGGGGCGCTTCACCCCTCCACTTT. Translating gives CASSFGTGGASPLHF. The full variable domain, with the rest looked up from reference TRBV7-9 and TRBJ1-6, is DTGVSQNPRHKITKRGQNVTFRCDPISEHNRLYWYRQTLGQGPEFLTYFQNEAQLEKSRLLSDRFSAERPKGSFSTLEIQRTEQGDSAMYLCASSFGTGGASPLHFGNGTRLTVT.

The chain recombines TRBV6-5 with TRBJ2-1, with 7 nucleotides matching TRBD1. The J segment lost 8 bases and the V segment lost 2 bases, leaving 6 bases of the junction unmatched. The CDR3 loop spans 14 amino acids. From germline, CDR1 is MNHEY and CDR2 SVGAGI. CDR3 amino acids: CASSYRTGLDEQFF. CDR3 in DNA: TGTGCCAGCAGTTACCGGACAGGTCTGGATGAGCAGTTCTTC.

The rearrangement links TRBV10-2 to TRBJ2-1, with a weak D call TRBD2 (6 bases). CDR1 WSHSY and CDR2 SAAADI come from the germline V gene. The V end lost 0 bases, the J end lost 7 bases, and 10 bases lay between the germline ends. The CDR3 is 14 residues long. The CDR3 loop is CASSESAGTNEQFF. The DNA for the CDR3 is TGCGCCAGCAGTGAGTCTGCAGGGACTAATGAGCAGTTCTTC.

CDR3 in amino acids: CSARDWPGMNTEAFF. As DNA, the CDR3 is TGCAGTGCTAGAGATTGGCCAGGCATGAACACTGAAGCTTTCTTT. The chain recombines TRBV20-1 with TRBJ1-1; no definite D call. The germline V gene has CDR1 DFQATT and CDR2 SNEGSKA (reference sequence). Deletions cut 0 bases from V and 0 bases from J, with 11 bases between. CDR3 length equals 15 residues.

This clonotype was detected a few times. The V gene is TRBV27, the J gene TRBJ2-1, with unresolved D. The CDR3 is made up of 13 amino acids. In germline, CDR1 is MNHEY, CDR2 SMNVEV (reference sequence). V was shortened by 3 bases and J by 6 bases, with 9 bases between the two germline ends. The CDR3 region has the DNA TGTGCCAGCAGTTTTTGGGATAGCAATGAGCAGTTCTTC. As protein: CASSFWDSNEQFF.

This chain connects TRBV7-2 to TRBJ2-7; TRBD2 is a possible D gene (6 bases). The tail of the sequence fits TRBJ2-5 better, so the J call may be wrong. The CDR3 is 16 amino acids. Germline CDR1 is SGHTA and CDR2 is FQGNSA. CDR3 sequence reads: CASSLGALLAKETQYF. The CDR3 bases are TGTGCCAGCAGCTTAGGTGCTCTTCTAGCGAAAGAGACCCAGTACTTC.

This clonotype was counted only a few times. The V gene is TRBV12-3 or TRBV12-4, the J gene TRBJ2-3, with D unresolved. The length of the CDR3 is 10 residues. Deletions cut 3 bases from V and 10 bases from J, with 5 bases between. The CDR3 region is CASSFEAQYF. CDR3 nucleotides: TGTGCCAGCAGTTTTGAGGCGCAGTATTTT.

The sample holds a few counts of this clonotype. This chain connects TRBV20-1 to TRBJ2-3, with D unresolved. The CDR3 length is 14 residues. Germline V gene lookup returns CDR1 DFQATT and CDR2 SNEGSKA (reference sequence). With 3 bases removed from V and 6 bases from J, the gap between germline ends came to 16 bases. In DNA, the CDR3 is TGCAGTGCTAGGTCCCCCTCGCAGACGGATACGCAGTATTTT. This encodes CSARSPSQTDTQYF.